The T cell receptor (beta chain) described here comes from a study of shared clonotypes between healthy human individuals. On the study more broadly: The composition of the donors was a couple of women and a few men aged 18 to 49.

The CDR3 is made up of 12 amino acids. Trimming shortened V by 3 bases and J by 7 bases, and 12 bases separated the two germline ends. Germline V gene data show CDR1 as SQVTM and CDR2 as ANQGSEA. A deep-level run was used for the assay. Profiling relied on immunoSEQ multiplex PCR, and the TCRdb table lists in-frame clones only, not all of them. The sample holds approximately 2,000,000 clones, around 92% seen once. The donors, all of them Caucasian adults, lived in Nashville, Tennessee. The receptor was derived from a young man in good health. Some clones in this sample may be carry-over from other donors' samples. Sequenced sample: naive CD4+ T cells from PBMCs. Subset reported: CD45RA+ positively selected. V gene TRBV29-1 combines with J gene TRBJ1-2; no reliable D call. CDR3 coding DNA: TGCAGCGTTGACCGGCAGACCGGTGGCTACACCTTC. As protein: CSVDRQTGGYTF.